Sequencing of this T cell receptor (beta chain) was carried out in a study of technical replicates of blood from a handful of donors. TCRdb keeps only in-frame clones here, not all; method: immunoSEQ multiplex PCR. The top ten clones hold 0.2% to 0.25% of a sample with just under 100,000 clones, around 95% of them seen once. The CDR3 consists of 19 residues. V lost 7 bases, J lost 0 bases, and 14 bases stayed unmatched. CDR1 SEHNR and CDR2 FQNEAQ come from the germline V gene (reference sequence). The receptor was isolated from a human donor in good health. V and J are TRBV7-9 and TRBJ2-6; 8 bases match TRBD1. Sequencing was done on a sample of T cells isolated from PBMCs. The CDR3 region is CASNPVTGTGYSGANVLTF. The CDR3 bases are TGTGCCAGCAATCCAGTTACCGGGACAGGTTACTCTGGGGCCAACGTCCTGACTTTC. Based on the CDR3 plus reference TRBV7-9 and TRBJ2-6, the full variable domain is DTGVSQNPRHKITKRGQNVTFRCDPISEHNRLYWYRQTLGQGPEFLTYFQNEAQLEKSRLLSDRFSAERPKGSFSTLEIQRTEQGDSAMYLCASNPVTGTGYSGANVLTFGAGSRLTVL.